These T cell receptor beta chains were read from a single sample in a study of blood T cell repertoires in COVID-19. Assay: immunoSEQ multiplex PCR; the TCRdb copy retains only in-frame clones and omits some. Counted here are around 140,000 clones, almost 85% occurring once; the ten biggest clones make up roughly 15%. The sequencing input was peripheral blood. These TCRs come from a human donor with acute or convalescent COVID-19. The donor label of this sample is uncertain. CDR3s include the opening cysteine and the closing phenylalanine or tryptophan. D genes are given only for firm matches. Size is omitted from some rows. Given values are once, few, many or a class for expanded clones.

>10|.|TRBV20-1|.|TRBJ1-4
CSAKLGGVTF
TGCAGTGCTAAATTGGGCGGGGTCACTTTT
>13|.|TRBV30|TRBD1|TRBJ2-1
CAWNRGSYNEQFF
TGTGCCTGGAACAGGGGGTCTTACAATGAGCAGTTCTTC
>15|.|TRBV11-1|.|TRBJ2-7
CASSLERGPSYEQYF
TGTGCCAGCAGCTTAGAAAGGGGTCCTTCCTACGAGCAGTACTTC
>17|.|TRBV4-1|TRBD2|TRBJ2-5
CASSQPWVAGAQETQYF
TGCGCCAGCAGCCAACCGTGGGTAGCGGGGGCCCAAGAGACCCAGTACTTC
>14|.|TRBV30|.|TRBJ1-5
CAWGDGGDGQPQHF
TGTGCCTGGGGGGATGGGGGGGACGGTCAGCCCCAGCATTTT
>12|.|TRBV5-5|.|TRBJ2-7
CASSFTGSEQYF
TGTGCCAGCAGCTTTACTGGGAGCGAGCAGTACTTC
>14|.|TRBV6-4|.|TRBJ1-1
CASSQGIGSTEAFF
TGTGCCAGCAGCCAGGGAATTGGGTCCACTGAAGCTTTCTTT
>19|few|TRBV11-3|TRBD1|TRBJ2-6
CASSSPPGQGAPGANVLTF
TGTGCCAGCAGTTCTCCGCCGGGACAGGGGGCCCCTGGGGCCAACGTCCTGACTTTC
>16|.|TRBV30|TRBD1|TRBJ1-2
CAWTDRVESINYGYTF
TGTGCCTGGACTGACAGGGTTGAGTCTATAAACTATGGCTACACCTTC
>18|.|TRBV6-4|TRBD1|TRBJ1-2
CASSDTAKIQTGGTGYTF
TGTGCCAGCAGTGACACCGCGAAAATTCAAACAGGGGGCACTGGCTACACCTTC
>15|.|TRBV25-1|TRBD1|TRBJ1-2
CASSVSRDRDYGYTF
TGTGCCAGCAGTGTTTCTCGTGACAGGGACTATGGCTACACCTTC
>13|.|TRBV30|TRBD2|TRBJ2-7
CAWKASGGYEQYF
TGTGCCTGGAAGGCTAGCGGGGGCTACGAGCAGTACTTC
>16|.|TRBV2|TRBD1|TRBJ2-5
CASSATGGYYQETQYF
TGTGCCAGCAGTGCTACAGGGGGCTACTATCAAGAGACCCAGTACTTC
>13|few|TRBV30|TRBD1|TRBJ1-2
CAWSRDRPYGYTF
TGTGCCTGGAGTCGGGACAGGCCCTATGGCTACACCTTC
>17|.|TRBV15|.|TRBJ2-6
CATSREAWRGGANVLTF
TGTGCCACCAGCAGAGAGGCCTGGCGGGGTGGGGCCAACGTCCTGACTTTC
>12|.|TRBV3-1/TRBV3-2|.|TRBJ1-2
CASNRELGGYTF
TGTGCCAGCAACCGGGAACTTGGAGGCTACACCTTC
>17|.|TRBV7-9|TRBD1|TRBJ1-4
CASSRLPTGGGNEKLFF
TGTGCCAGCAGCCGCCTACCGACAGGGGGCGGGAATGAAAAACTGTTTTTT
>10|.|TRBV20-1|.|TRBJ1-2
CSASRYGYTF
TGCAGTGCTAGTCGCTATGGCTACACCTTC
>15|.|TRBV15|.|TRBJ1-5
CATSRGGRGDQPQHF
TGTGCCACCAGCAGAGGGGGCAGGGGAGATCAGCCCCAGCATTTT
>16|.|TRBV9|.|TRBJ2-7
CASSVGGRGYSYEQYF
TGTGCCAGCAGCGTAGGTGGCAGGGGCTACTCCTACGAGCAGTACTTC
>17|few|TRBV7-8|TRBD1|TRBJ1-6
CASSLGAGGALRSPLHF
TGTGCCAGCAGCTTAGGCGCAGGGGGTGCCTTGCGCTCACCCCTCCACTTT
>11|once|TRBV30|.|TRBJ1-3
CASISGNTIYF
TGTGCCTCAATCTCTGGAAACACCATATATTTT
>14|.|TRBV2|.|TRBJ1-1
CASRDSWAPVRAFF
TGTGCCAGCAGGGATTCCTGGGCTCCCGTTCGGGCTTTCTTT
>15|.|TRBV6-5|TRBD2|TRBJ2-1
CASRLEAGGRNEQFF
TGTGCCAGCAGGCTTGAAGCGGGGGGGCGAAATGAGCAGTTCTTC
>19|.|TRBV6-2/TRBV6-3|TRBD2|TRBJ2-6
CASSYVRLAGGRGANVLTF
TGTGCCAGCAGTTACGTAAGACTAGCGGGGGGCCGAGGGGCCAACGTCCTGACTTTC
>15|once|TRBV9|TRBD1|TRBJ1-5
CASSVGEGAGQPQHF
TGTGCCAGCAGCGTAGGAGAGGGGGCAGGACAGCCCCAGCATTTT
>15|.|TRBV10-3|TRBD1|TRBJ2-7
CAISVGDRGSYEQYF
TGTGCCATCAGTGTTGGGGACAGGGGATCCTACGAGCAGTACTTC
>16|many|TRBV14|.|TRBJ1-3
CASSQGRGSGGNTIYF
TGTGCCAGCAGCCAAGGAAGGGGCTCAGGCGGAAACACCATATATTTT
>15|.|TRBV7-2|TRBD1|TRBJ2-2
CASRRQGGLTGELFF
TGTGCCAGCAGGAGACAGGGGGGCTTAACCGGGGAGCTGTTTTTT
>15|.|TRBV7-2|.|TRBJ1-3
CASSWVGGSGNTIYF
TGTGCCAGCAGCTGGGTTGGGGGGTCCGGAAACACCATATATTTT
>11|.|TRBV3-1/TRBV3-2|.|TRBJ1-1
CASSQSSEAFF
TGTGCCAGCAGCCAGAGCTCTGAAGCTTTCTTT
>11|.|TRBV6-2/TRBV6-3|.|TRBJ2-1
CASSTFGEQFF
TGTGCCAGCAGCACGTTCGGTGAGCAGTTCTTC
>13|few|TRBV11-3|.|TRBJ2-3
CASSASAGSTQYF
TGTGCCAGCAGCGCCTCAGCCGGGAGTACGCAGTATTTT
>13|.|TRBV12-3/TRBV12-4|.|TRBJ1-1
CASSPSLNTEAFF
TGTGCCAGCAGCCCCTCCCTGAACACTGAAGCTTTCTTT
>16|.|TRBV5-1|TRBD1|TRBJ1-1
CASHRTGGLMNTEAFF
TGCGCCAGCCACCGGACAGGGGGCCTGATGAACACTGAAGCTTTCTTT
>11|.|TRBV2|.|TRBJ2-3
CASSLGYTQYF
TGTGCCAGCAGTCTCGGGTATACGCAGTATTTT
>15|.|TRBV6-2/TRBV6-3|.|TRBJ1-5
CASSYERDPNQPQHF
TGTGCCAGCAGTTACGAGCGGGACCCTAATCAGCCCCAGCATTTT
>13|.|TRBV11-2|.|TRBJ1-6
CASSLGRREALHF
TGTGCCAGCAGCTTAGGGCGACGGGAGGCCCTCCACTTT
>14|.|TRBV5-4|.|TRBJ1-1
CASSWGGLGTEAFF
TGTGCCAGCAGCTGGGGGGGGTTGGGCACTGAAGCTTTCTTT